This entry features one TCR beta chain sequence. Its specificity is not known. This sample is part of a study of beta chain features in type 1 diabetes. Study in general: All samples yielded roughly 100,000,000 examined sorted cells. Points from the study as a whole: TCRB CDR3 length was moderately but significantly reduced in all four CD4+ subsets of Type 1 diabetes patients. A greater similarity of naive, central memory and Treg TCRB repertoires was seen among patients than among healthy donors.

Sequencing targeted expressed TCRB transcripts, as all isolated RNA had been reverse transcribed. Approximately 3.6 million reads per sample were averaged for naive, central memory and regulatory samples. Using immunoSEQ multiplex PCR, the repertoire was profiled, and TCRdb retains in-frame clones only, with some absent. This sample has more than 300,000 clones, with around an eighth found just once. Trimming left V 0 bases short and J 3 bases short, with 15 bases between. The CDR3 loop spans 17 amino acids. Germline V gives CDR1 LGHNA, CDR2 YNFKEQ. The sequence was obtained from a man younger than 35 in good health. Sequencing input: naive CD4+ T cells from blood. The J gene is TRBJ1-3, the V gene TRBV4-2; D not resolved. CDR3 bases: TGTGCCAGCAGCCAAGACCTCCTCGGCGGAGGTGGAAACACCATATATTTT. Protein product: CASSQDLLGGGGNTIYF.